What follows are 28 T cell receptor beta chains derived from one specimen sequenced in a study of OX40 agonist ivuxolimab in advanced cancers. Using immunoSEQ multiplex PCR, the repertoire was profiled, and TCRdb retains in-frame clones only, with some absent. This sample carries about 55,000 clones, around nine tenths of them seen once, and the ten largest clones take roughly 6.9%. The sample in question was CD4+ or CD8+ T cells sorted from blood, obtained in a trial of the OX40 agonist ivuxolimab. Receptor source: an adult with an advanced solid tumor such as melanoma, head and neck, liver or kidney cancer.

V and J are TRBV27 and TRBJ2-7; TRBD1 matches 7 bases. CDR3 length equals 15 residues. In germline, CDR1 is MNHEY, CDR2 SMNVEV (reference sequence). V shed 6 bases and J 5 bases; nucleotides not matched to a gene: 13. The CDR3 protein is CASSRRQGSLDEQYF. DNA for the CDR3: TGTGCCAGCAGCCGACGACAGGGTTCTTTGGACGAGCAGTACTTC.

This chain uses TRBV2 with TRBJ2-4; D may be TRBD1 or TRBD2 (5 bases each). The V gene lost 10 bases and the J gene lost 2 bases, with 21 bases spanning the gap. The germline V gene has CDR1 SNHLY and CDR2 FYNNEI. This CDR3 spans 16 amino acids. CDR3 sequence: CATSFGASRTKNIQYF. CDR3 DNA sequence: TGTGCCACATCTTTCGGGGCGTCTAGGACCAAAAACATTCAGTACTTC.

The chain joins TRBV11-2 to TRBJ2-1, with 8 nucleotides matching TRBD2. Germline CDR1 reads SGHAT; CDR2 reads FQNNGV. The V gene end was trimmed by 5 bases and the J gene end by 8 bases; junction bases not matched to a gene: 2. The CDR3 is made up of 12 amino acids. The CDR3 DNA is TGTGCCAGCAGCGCCGGGGGGGATGAGCAGTTCTTC. Protein product: CASSAGGDEQFF.

This chain joins TRBV9 and TRBJ1-2; tentatively, D is TRBD1 (5 bases). This CDR3 has 14 amino acids. V was clipped by 0 bases and J by 7 bases, with 13 bases between them. In germline, CDR1 is SGDLS, CDR2 YYNGEE. The CDR3 sequence: CASSVGGVGIGYTF. The CDR3 DNA sequence: TGTGCCAGCAGCGTAGGAGGGGTGGGGATTGGCTACACCTTC.

This clone was observed a single time. The CDR3 here is CASYRDRGPGANVLTF. CDR3 DNA sequence: TGTGCCTCATACCGGGACAGGGGGCCTGGGGCCAACGTCCTGACTTTC. V usage is TRBV6-6 and J usage is TRBJ2-6, with 12 bases lining up with TRBD1. The CDR3 runs to 16 residues. Losses at the gene ends were 11 bases for V and 2 bases for J; bases not matched to a gene: 7. Germline CDR1 and CDR2: MNHNY and SVGAGI (reference sequence).

The V and J genes are TRBV5-6 and TRBJ1-2; 7 positions match TRBD1. The CDR3 contains 13 residues. The V segment lost 1 base and the J segment 5 bases; nucleotides outside the gene matches: 2. In germline, CDR1 is SGHDT, CDR2 YYEEEE. The CDR3 nucleotides are TGTGCCAGCAGCTTGCCAGGGGGGTATGGCTACACCTTC. Its translation: CASSLPGGYGYTF.

The V call is TRBV20-1, the J call TRBJ2-7; a weak D match, TRBD1 (5 bases). V was cut by 2 bases and J by 5 bases, with 7 bases left in between. The CDR3 runs to 11 residues. Germline V gene data show CDR1 as DFQATT and CDR2 as SNEGSKA (reference sequence). The CDR3 DNA follows: TGCAGTGCTAGACAGGGAAACGAGCAGTACTTC. This gives the protein CSARQGNEQYF.

The rearrangement joins TRBV15 to TRBJ1-1; D ambiguous. The ends were cut back, 1 base at V and 5 bases at J, with 5 bases in the middle. The germline V gene encodes CDR1 LNHNV and CDR2 YYDKDF (reference sequence). The CDR3 covers 12 residues. The chain's CDR3 is CATSRGPTEAFF. CDR3 DNA sequence: TGTGCCACCAGCAGAGGACCTACTGAAGCTTTCTTT.

A word on this clone: It is unclear where the CDR3 begins or ends on the DNA, so no DNA is shown, and the CDR3 is as TCRdb lists it. The chain carries TRBV12-1 and TRBJ2-7; the table's D gene call, TRBD2, was not cross checked with the DNA. TRBV12-1 is an annotated pseudogene. 15 amino acids form the CDR3, both terminal residues included. CDR3 amino acids: CASSYVCGMPYEQYF.

The chain is built from TRBV5-5 and TRBJ1-5, with unresolved D. Germline V gives CDR1 SGHKS, CDR2 YYEKEE (reference sequence). This CDR3 region has 15 residues. Trimming removed 1 base from V and 1 base from J, with 9 bases in between. CDR3 nucleotide sequence: TGTGCCAGCAGCTTGACGGACGGAAGCAATCAGCCCCAGCATTTT. Its translation: CASSLTDGSNQPQHF. Variable domain in full (rest from reference TRBV5-5 and TRBJ1-5): DAGVTQSPTHLIKTRGQQVTLRCSPISGHKSVSWYQQVLGQGPQFIFQYYEKEERGRGNFPDRFSARQFPNYSSELNVNALLLGDSALYLCASSLTDGSNQPQHFGDGTRLSIL.

This clone was observed once. At one end, the junction sequence differs from germline, possibly due to a read error. The chain is built from TRBV28 and TRBJ2-7; D call uncertain. The CDR3 runs to 12 residues. Germline V gene sequence: CDR1 MDHEN, CDR2 SYDVKM. CDR3 in amino acids: CASSLESSEQYF. CDR3 in DNA: TGTGCCAGCAGTTTGGAGTCCTCCGAGCAGTACTTC.

The chain links TRBV18 to TRBJ2-7; D gene unclear. The germline V and J ends were trimmed by 9 bases and 3 bases, with 18 bases remaining between them. Germline CDR1 is KGHSH and CDR2 is LQKENI. The length of the CDR3 is 14 residues. CDR3 loop: CARTEDRLIYEQYF. The CDR3 coding sequence is TGTGCCAGGACCGAAGACCGTCTGATCTACGAGCAGTACTTC. Using reference TRBV18 and TRBJ2-7 for the parts outside the CDR3, the full variable domain is NAGVMQNPRHLVRRRGQEARLRCSPMKGHSHVYWYRQLPEEGLKFMVYLQKENIIDESGMPKERFSAEFPKEGPSILRIQQVVRGDSAAYFCARTEDRLIYEQYFGPGTRLTVT.

The genes are TRBV28 and TRBJ2-4, with D uncertain. This CDR3 contains 12 residues. The V gene's germline CDR1 is MDHEN and CDR2 SYDVKM. V lost 5 bases and J lost 7, with 9 bases in between. The CDR3 region has the DNA TGTGCCAGCAGTGAAAACACGAACATTCAGTACTTC. This sequence encodes CASSENTNIQYF.

CDR3 in DNA: TGTGCCAGCAGCGTTAGCAGGGGAGATGGTGGCTACACCTTC. It yields the protein CASSVSRGDGGYTF. The chain couples TRBV9 to TRBJ1-2; a weak D match, TRBD1 (6 bases). Trimming removed 2 bases at V and 7 bases at J, with 15 bases between. Germline values: CDR1 SGDLS, CDR2 YYNGEE. The CDR3 is 14 amino acids.

This chain joins TRBV28 and TRBJ2-5, with D perhaps matching TRBD1 (6 bases). V was pared by 3 bases and J by 5 bases, with 13 bases between. Germline V gene lookup returns CDR1 MDHEN and CDR2 SYDVKM. The CDR3 contains 14 residues. The CDR3 DNA is TGTGCCAGCAGTTTGCAACAGGGTGGGGAGACCCAGTACTTC. This encodes CASSLQQGGETQYF.

V usage is TRBV6-5 and J usage is TRBJ1-5; 9 positions agree with TRBD1. There are 14 residues in the CDR3. V gave up 4 bases and J gave up 5 bases; unmatched junction bases: 3. Looked up from germline, CDR1 is MNHEY and CDR2 is SVGAGI. CDR3: CASSSGQGDQPQHF. The CDR3 nucleotides are TGTGCCAGCAGTTCGGGACAGGGAGATCAGCCCCAGCATTTT.

This chain joins TRBV19 and TRBJ2-5; TRBD2 matches 8 bases. Germline V lookup: CDR1 LNHDA, CDR2 SQIVND (reference sequence). This CDR3 has 14 residues. The V gene end was trimmed by 6 bases and the J gene end by 5 bases; junction bases not matched to a gene: 8. CDR3 protein: CASRSVAGRETQYF. DNA of the CDR3: TGTGCCAGTAGATCCGTAGCGGGACGTGAGACCCAGTACTTC.

This clone was counted only a few times. This chain uses TRBV4-2 with TRBJ2-5; 9 nucleotides match TRBD2. Germline CDR1 reads LGHNA; CDR2 reads YNFKEQ. V lost 0 bases and J lost 1; bases outside the gene matches: 12. CDR3 length equals 19 residues. This CDR3 reads CASSQETVLAGGPQETQYF. The CDR3 DNA is TGTGCCAGCAGCCAAGAGACGGTTTTGGCGGGAGGGCCCCAAGAGACCCAGTACTTC.

V gene TRBV19 combines with J gene TRBJ1-5; TRBD1 might be the D (5 bases). The CDR3 loop spans 15 amino acids. The V end was cut by 4 bases, the J end by 2 bases, with 12 bases between. Germline-derived CDR1 and CDR2 are LNHDA and SQIVND (reference sequence). The CDR3 nucleotides are TGTGCCAGTAGTACGGGGACCTGGGGCAATCAGCCCCAGCATTTT. It yields the protein CASSTGTWGNQPQHF.

This clone has only a few counts. The chain combines TRBV10-3 with TRBJ2-1; TRBD2 is a possible D gene (5 bases). Trimming left V 4 bases short and J 3 bases short, with 10 bases between. In germline, CDR1 is ENHRY, CDR2 SYGVKD. The length of the CDR3 is 14 residues. This CDR3 is CAISGERLYNEQFF. CDR3 nucleotide sequence: TGTGCCATCAGTGGGGAGCGACTCTACAATGAGCAGTTCTTC.

This clone was recorded only once. The chain joins TRBV19 to TRBJ1-5; a possible D gene is TRBD1 (6 bases). This CDR3 region has 15 residues. The ends were cut back, 6 bases at V and 4 bases at J, with 16 bases in the middle. CDR1 LNHDA and CDR2 SQIVND come from the germline V gene (reference sequence). CDR3 loop: CASRLGRGRNQPQHF. DNA for the CDR3: TGTGCCAGTAGGCTAGGCAGGGGCCGTAATCAGCCCCAGCATTTT. The full variable domain, its missing parts supplied by reference TRBV19 and TRBJ1-5, is DGGITQSPKYLFRKEGQNVTLSCEQNLNHDAMYWYRQDPGQGLRLIYYSQIVNDFQKGDIAEGYSVSREKKESFPLTVTSAQKNPTAFYLCASRLGRGRNQPQHFGDGTRLSIL.

This clone was seen once. The chain recombines TRBV6-1 with TRBJ1-2, with D unclear. V gave up 6 bases and J gave up 2 bases, with 16 bases separating them. Germline V lookup: CDR1 MNHNS, CDR2 SASEGT. CDR3 length: 15 amino acids. The CDR3 coding sequence is TGTGCCAGCAGGCGGGGAGAGGGCCCAAACTATGGCTACACCTTC. Translated: CASRRGEGPNYGYTF.

This chain uses TRBV11-2 with TRBJ2-7, with unresolved D. The CDR3 is 14 amino acids. Germline V gene data show CDR1 as SGHAT and CDR2 as FQNNGV. Trimming cost V 1 base and J 1 base, with 8 bases left between them. CDR3 sequence reads: CASSLVFPSYEQYF. Written as DNA, the CDR3 is TGTGCCAGCAGCTTAGTCTTTCCTTCCTACGAGCAGTACTTC.

The V call is TRBV6-5, the J call TRBJ2-2, with D perhaps matching TRBD1 or TRBD2 (5 bases each). V shed 0 bases and J shed 10 bases, with 12 bases lying between them. The CDR3 runs to 14 residues. The germline gives CDR1 MNHEY, CDR2 SVGAGI. The CDR3 DNA sequence: TGTGCCAGCAGTTACTCGTGGGGGTCCTCGGAGCTGTTTTTT. Protein product: CASSYSWGSSELFF.

J is TRBJ2-5 and V is TRBV6-6; TRBD1 might be the D (6 bases). The end of the DNA aligns better with TRBJ2-7, so the J call may be wrong. Germline values: CDR1 MNHNY, CDR2 SVGAGI (reference sequence). The CDR3 covers 14 residues. CDR3: CASGTGIKTYEQYF. In nucleotides, the CDR3 is TGTGCCAGCGGAACAGGGATTAAGACCTACGAGCAGTACTTC.

The J gene is TRBJ2-1, the V gene TRBV2; 10 bases are a match to TRBD2. Looked up from germline, CDR1 is SNHLY and CDR2 is FYNNEI. The V gene end was trimmed by 7 bases and the J gene end by 4 bases; junction bases not matched to a gene: 10. This CDR3 contains 16 residues. CDR3 loop: CASIGASGRGYNEQFF. The CDR3 bases are TGTGCCAGCATCGGGGCTAGCGGGAGAGGTTACAATGAGCAGTTCTTC.

The chain combines TRBV19 with TRBJ2-7; a possible D gene is TRBD2 (5 bases). Germline V gene lookup returns CDR1 LNHDA and CDR2 SQIVND (reference sequence). Trimming cost V 6 bases and J 0 bases, with 18 bases left between them. This CDR3 is built from 16 residues. The CDR3 loop is CASSLGPRTGSYEQYF. Written as DNA, the CDR3 is TGTGCCAGTAGCTTGGGCCCGCGGACTGGCTCCTACGAGCAGTACTTC.

The chain joins TRBV6-5 to TRBJ1-5, with 7 bases fitting TRBD1. The CDR3 length is 13 residues. The germline V gene encodes CDR1 MNHEY and CDR2 SVGAGI. Trimming took 7 bases from V and 3 from J; bases not matched to a gene: 3. This CDR3 reads CASKTGLNQPQHF. As DNA, the CDR3 is TGTGCCAGCAAGACAGGGCTCAATCAGCCCCAGCATTTT.